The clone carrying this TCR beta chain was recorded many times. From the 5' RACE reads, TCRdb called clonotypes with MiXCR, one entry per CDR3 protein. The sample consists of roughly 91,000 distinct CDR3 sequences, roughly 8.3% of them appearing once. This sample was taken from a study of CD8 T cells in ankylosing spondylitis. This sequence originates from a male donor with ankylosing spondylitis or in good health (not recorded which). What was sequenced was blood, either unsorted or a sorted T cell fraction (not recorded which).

CDR3 protein: CASSSPDPGQGDGYTF. Written as DNA, the CDR3 is TGCGCCAGCAGCTCCCCTGACCCCGGACAGGGGGATGGCTACACCTTC. The rearrangement joins TRBV5-1 to TRBJ1-2, with 10 bases fitting TRBD1. Trimming removed 3 bases from V and 6 bases from J; junction bases left unmatched: 11. CDR3 length: 16 residues. Germline V CDR1 and CDR2: SGHRS, YFSETQ.